The text below deals with one T cell receptor beta chain. No antigen is known for it. The data stem from a study of response to subunit inactivated influenza vaccine. Findings of the study overall: Seasonal influenza vaccination, on each occasion, was suggested by the authors to recruit few new T cells.

This CDR3 is 15 amino acids long. J gave up 0 bases and V 4 bases, and 4 bases lay outside the gene matches. Per germline, CDR1 LNHNV and CDR2 YYDKDF (reference sequence). TCRdb ran MiXCR on the RT-PCR reads and lists one entry per CDR3 protein. In the table there are 650,000 to 800,000 distinct CDR3 sequences, 14% of which are singletons. The chain is built from TRBV15 and TRBJ2-3; 7 positions match TRBD1. The sequence derives from a man over 45 who received an inactivated influenza vaccine. The material sequenced was PBMCs from blood, taken approximately 15 days before vaccination. In nucleotides, the CDR3 is TGTGCCACCAGCACCCGGGACAGCAGCACAGATACGCAGTATTTT. Amino acids: CATSTRDSSTDTQYF.